These 25 T cell receptor beta chains originate from one sample sequenced in a study of human T cells and chemical hapten exposure. Sample time point: patch test 1, 2 weeks after DPC sensitization. Treatment noted: therapeutic diphenylcyclopropenone sensitization with weekly scalp DPC. Each CDR3 protein gets one entry after TCRdb re-called the RACE reads with MiXCR. Of 180,000 or so distinct CDR3 sequences in the sample, roughly 14% were seen once. This specimen consisted of whole blood, obtained in connection with sensitization to the hapten diphenylcyclopropenone (DPC). The receptors shown here come from a woman aged 25 to 39 with alopecia areata. Some clones in this sample may be carry-over from other donors' samples.

This clonotype was detected ten times or more. The V and J genes are TRBV4-3 and TRBJ2-3, with TRBD2 identical over 8 bases. The germline CDR1 and CDR2 sequences are LGHNA and YSLEER. Trimming cost V 4 bases and J 1 base; bases outside gene matches: 10. The CDR3 loop spans 17 amino acids. The CDR3 region has the DNA TGCGCCAGCAGCCCCGGACTCTTACTAGCGGGCACAGATACGCAGTATTTT. It specifies CASSPGLLLAGTDTQYF.

The chain recombines TRBV6-2 or TRBV6-3 with TRBJ2-2; the match to TRBD1 covers 10 bases. Trimming took 4 bases from V and 5 from J; bases not matched to a gene: 4. Germline V gene data show CDR1 as MNHEY and CDR2 as SVGEGT. This CDR3 has 15 residues. CDR3: CASSLGQGPTGELFF. For the CDR3, the DNA is TGTGCCAGCAGTTTGGGACAGGGGCCTACCGGGGAGCTGTTTTTT.

This clonotype was counted many times. The gene calls are TRBV7-2 and TRBJ2-7, with D perhaps matching TRBD1 (5 bases). The CDR3 has 16 amino acids. The V end was cut by 1 base, the J end by 5 bases, with 18 bases between. The germline CDR1 and CDR2 sequences are SGHTA and FQGNSA. The CDR3 protein is CASSLGRTRVRDEQYF. The CDR3 bases are TGTGCCAGCAGCTTAGGTCGGACCAGGGTCCGCGACGAGCAGTACTTC.

This chain links TRBV7-9 with TRBJ1-1, with no clear D. The CDR3 is 16 amino acids. The V end was cut by 5 bases, the J end by 6 bases, with 22 bases between. Germline CDR1 is SEHNR and CDR2 is FQNEAQ (reference sequence). Written as DNA, the CDR3 is TGTGCCAGCAGCCCGAAGTATCGACGGAGACAACCTGAAGCTTTCTTT. This gives the protein CASSPKYRRRQPEAFF.

There are a few counts of this clonotype. This chain connects TRBV7-2 to TRBJ2-3; TRBD2 matches 11 bases. CDR3 length: 16 residues. Germline values: CDR1 SGHTA, CDR2 FQGNSA. J lost 0 bases, V lost 5 bases, and 4 bases had no gene match. The CDR3 DNA reads TGTGCCAGCAGCGTACTAGCGGGAGTCAGCACAGATACGCAGTATTTT. Protein sequence: CASSVLAGVSTDTQYF.

This clonotype was recorded a few times. DNA for the CDR3: TGTGCCAGCAGCCTGGGACAGGGTGCAGGGGGGCAGTTCTTC. As protein: CASSLGQGAGGQFF. This chain joins TRBV3-1 and TRBJ2-1, with 9 bases aligning to TRBD1. J was trimmed by 12 bases and V by 4 bases; bases with no gene match: 10. There are 14 residues in the CDR3. Germline-derived CDR1 and CDR2 are LGHDT and YNNKEL (reference sequence).

This clonotype was recorded a few times. One junction end does not reproduce the germline sequence, and a read error may be involved. The chain has TRBV29-1 and TRBJ2-7, with D possibly being TRBD2 (5 bases). This CDR3 spans 10 amino acids. The germline V gene has CDR1 SQVTM and CDR2 ANQGSEA. The CDR3 coding sequence is TGCAGCGGGCCCGACTACGGGCAGTACTTC. This sequence encodes CSGPDYGQYF.

This clonotype was detected a few times. The V and J genes are TRBV28 and TRBJ2-1; 10 nucleotides line up with TRBD1. The CDR3 consists of 15 residues. The V gene end was trimmed by 6 bases and the J gene end by 12 bases; junction bases not matched to a gene: 14. Germline-derived CDR1 and CDR2 are MDHEN and SYDVKM. CDR3 in amino acids: CASSSGSDRGRWQFF. In DNA, the CDR3 is TGTGCCAGCAGCAGTGGCTCAGACAGGGGGCGCTGGCAGTTCTTC.

The genes are TRBV5-5 and TRBJ1-5; 8 positions agree with TRBD1. V was pared by 3 bases and J by 0 bases, with 2 bases of the junction left unmatched. There are 15 residues in the CDR3. CDR1 and CDR2 from the germline V gene are SGHKS and YYEKEE (reference sequence). The CDR3 coding sequence is TGTGCCAGCAGCTCAGGACAGGGTAGCAATCAGCCCCAGCATTTT. It yields the protein CASSSGQGSNQPQHF.

The rearrangement uses TRBV2 and TRBJ2-2; D is uncertain. The germline V gene encodes CDR1 SNHLY and CDR2 FYNNEI. V was shortened by 3 bases and J by 6 bases, with 14 bases between the two germline ends. This CDR3 has 15 amino acids. The CDR3 region is CASSENRLGSGELFF. CDR3 coding DNA: TGTGCCAGCAGTGAGAATAGATTGGGGTCCGGGGAGCTGTTTTTT.

The genes are TRBV7-2 and TRBJ2-3, with D uncertain. V was shortened by 4 bases and J by 6 bases, with 8 bases between the two germline ends. CDR3 size: 12 residues. CDR1 and CDR2 (germline): SGHTA, FQGNSA. CDR3 protein: CASSSTPDTQYF. The CDR3, as DNA: TGTGCCAGCAGCTCCACACCGGATACGCAGTATTTT.

This clonotype was seen at least ten times. The CDR3 loop is CASSLWGHQPQHF. The CDR3 DNA sequence: TGTGCCAGCAGCTTGTGGGGACATCAGCCCCAGCATTTT. The chain couples TRBV5-4 to TRBJ1-5, with a tentative D call TRBD1 (5 bases). Germline V lookup: CDR1 SGHNT, CDR2 YYREEE (reference sequence). The CDR3 consists of 13 residues. V was cut by 1 base and J by 5 bases, with 7 bases left in between.

This clonotype was observed a handful of times. DNA of the CDR3: TGTGCCAGCAGACCGACAGGGGGTGCGTGGGATGAGCAGTTCTTC. It translates to CASRPTGGAWDEQFF. The chain links TRBV5-4 to TRBJ2-1; 9 nucleotides align to TRBD1. V trimming: 5 bases; J trimming: 8 bases; junction bases outside the gene matches: 11. Germline V gene sequence: CDR1 SGHNT, CDR2 YYREEE (reference sequence). The CDR3 has 15 amino acids. Complete variable domain (other parts from reference TRBV5-4 and TRBJ2-1): ETGVTQSPTHLIKTRGQQVTLRCSSQSGHNTVSWYQQALGQGPQFIFQYYREEENGRGNFPPRFSGLQFPNYSSELNVNALELDDSALYLCASRPTGGAWDEQFFGPGTRLTVL.

There are a few counts of this clonotype. The CDR3 sequence is CASSFSQGPNEQFF. The CDR3 DNA sequence: TGTGCCAGCAGCTTCTCCCAGGGGCCTAATGAGCAGTTCTTC. V and J are TRBV11-2 and TRBJ2-1; weak D call: TRBD1 (6 bases). This CDR3 comprises 14 residues. The germline V gene encodes CDR1 SGHAT and CDR2 FQNNGV. The V gene lost 3 bases and the J gene lost 7 bases, with 13 bases spanning the gap.

The chain is built from TRBV5-1 and TRBJ1-1, with 8 bases identical to TRBD1. The CDR3 has 13 amino acids. Germline CDR1 is SGHRS and CDR2 is YFSETQ. The J segment lost 8 bases and the V segment lost 0 bases, leaving 3 bases of the junction unmatched. CDR3 region: CASSLDGQGEAFF. The CDR3 region has the DNA TGCGCCAGCAGCTTGGATGGACAGGGAGAAGCTTTCTTT.

This clonotype appeared a few times. V gene TRBV28 combines with J gene TRBJ1-5; D not resolved. V lost 6 bases and J lost 5, with 14 bases in between. From germline, CDR1 is MDHEN and CDR2 SYDVKM. The CDR3 has 14 amino acids. The CDR3 loop is CASRTSRRDQPQHF. The CDR3 nucleotides read TGTGCCAGCAGAACCTCAAGGAGAGATCAGCCCCAGCATTTT.

The V and J genes are TRBV18 and TRBJ1-2, with D unresolved. The V and J ends lost 1 base and 6 bases respectively, with 9 bases between them. In germline, CDR1 is KGHSH, CDR2 LQKENI. The CDR3 sequence is 13 residues long. The CDR3 sequence is CASSPQGRNGYTF. Written as DNA, the CDR3 is TGTGCCAGCTCACCACAGGGTAGGAATGGCTACACCTTC. The whole variable domain, filled in from reference TRBV18 and TRBJ1-2, reads NAGVMQNPRHLVRRRGQEARLRCSPMKGHSHVYWYRQLPEEGLKFMVYLQKENIIDESGMPKERFSAEFPKEGPSILRIQQVVRGDSAAYFCASSPQGRNGYTFGSGTRLTVV.

The chain employs TRBV12-3 or TRBV12-4 and TRBJ1-6; D is uncertain. With 4 bases removed from V and 7 bases from J, the gap between germline ends came to 11 bases. This CDR3 is built from 14 residues. CDR3 coding DNA: TGTGCCAGCAGTTCGGGCGGACCCAATTCACCCCTCCACTTT. This gives the protein CASSSGGPNSPLHF.

V gene TRBV5-1 combines with J gene TRBJ1-1; D possibly corresponds to TRBD1 (6 bases). Trimming cost V 0 bases and J 0 bases, with 9 bases left between them. CDR3 length: 15 residues. CDR1 and CDR2 (germline): SGHRS, YFSETQ. CDR3 nucleotide sequence: TGCGCCAGCAGCTTGGCACAGGGAGTGAACACTGAAGCTTTCTTT. The encoded protein is CASSLAQGVNTEAFF.

Only a few counts were recorded for this clonotype. The CDR3 DNA reads TGCAGTGCTAGAGAATCAAGAACGAACACCGGGGAGCTGTTTTTT. The encoded protein is CSARESRTNTGELFF. The rearrangement links TRBV20-1 to TRBJ2-2; D gene uncertain. CDR1 is DFQATT, CDR2 SNEGSKA, per germline (reference sequence). Trimming stripped 0 bases from V and 0 bases from J, with 8 bases between. CDR3 length: 15 amino acids.

The genes are TRBV7-9 and TRBJ2-7, with a weak D call TRBD2 (5 bases). The V gene lost 1 base and the J gene lost 6 bases, with 7 bases spanning the gap. This CDR3 contains 12 residues. In germline, CDR1 is SEHNR, CDR2 FQNEAQ (reference sequence). CDR3 sequence: CASSLGTAEQYF. The CDR3 nucleotides read TGTGCCAGCAGCTTAGGGACTGCCGAGCAGTACTTC.

Only a few counts were recorded for this clonotype. The rearrangement links TRBV2 to TRBJ2-3; TRBD2 agrees at 10 bases. Germline assignment: CDR1 SNHLY and CDR2 FYNNEI. The CDR3 is 17 amino acids. J lost 3 bases, V lost 1 base, and 7 bases had no gene match. The CDR3 sequence is CASSEDRLAGVTDTQYF. In nucleotides, the CDR3 is TGTGCCAGCAGTGAAGATCGGCTAGCGGGAGTGACAGATACGCAGTATTTT.

The chain carries TRBV4-3 and TRBJ2-1, with D possibly TRBD2 on 6 matching bases. Between the trimmed V and J ends, which lost 0 bases and 4 bases, there was a span of 16 bases. The CDR3 loop spans 17 amino acids. CDR1 is LGHNA and CDR2 is YSLEER in the germline V gene. CDR3 residues: CASSQDQSGVGYNEQFF. The CDR3 coding sequence is TGCGCCAGCAGCCAAGATCAGTCGGGAGTAGGATACAATGAGCAGTTCTTC.

Many counts were recorded for this clonotype. V is TRBV29-1 and J is TRBJ2-3, with TRBD2 identical over 8 bases. The germline CDR1 and CDR2 sequences are SQVTM and ANQGSEA. CDR3 length: 18 residues. V was pared by 3 bases and J by 5 bases, with 19 bases of the junction left unmatched. CDR3 DNA sequence: TGCAGCGTTGAGGGTTTAAGAGTCCCTAGCGGGCTAATAGATACGCAGTATTTT. This sequence encodes CSVEGLRVPSGLIDTQYF.

CDR3 region: CASMGADSPLHF. The CDR3 region has the DNA TGTGCCAGCATGGGTGCCGATTCACCCCTCCACTTT. The chain carries TRBV6-4 and TRBJ1-6; no clear D gene. This CDR3 spans 12 amino acids. Germline V lookup: CDR1 MRHNA, CDR2 SNTAGT. The germline V and J ends were trimmed by 7 bases and 8 bases, with 9 bases remaining between them.